One T cell receptor beta chain is described in this entry. Its antigen is unidentified. The data belong to a study of T cell responses to AZD1222 COVID-19 vaccine. Study-wide points: Nearly half of spike-specific TCRs reportedly target unmutated variant regions.

The germline V and J ends were trimmed by 3 bases and 8 bases, with 5 bases remaining between them. The CDR3 totals 11 residues. Measured with immunoSEQ multiplex PCR; TCRdb has only the in-frame clones, and not every one. The table shows roughly 150,000 clones, with 91% occurring only once. The V and J genes are TRBV12-3 or TRBV12-4 and TRBJ2-1, with D uncertain. Material: peripheral blood, obtained 28 days after the second AZD1222 dose. This clonotype was sampled from an adult who received the AZD1222 COVID-19 vaccine. The CDR3 bases are TGTGCCAGCAGTTTCGGCTATGAGCAGTTCTTC. Translation: CASSFGYEQFF.